A selection of T cell receptor beta chains follows, all from one sample in a study of CD8+ T cells in alopecia areata. Method: immunoSEQ multiplex PCR; TCRdb's copy keeps in-frame clones and lacks some. The sample lists some 120,000 clones, around 60% occurring once. The sequences come from CD4+ T cells sorted from blood, collected at week 4, from a patient treated with tofacitinib. All receptors come from a human donor with alopecia areata. Each CDR3 is given with its conserved first and last residue. A D gene is named only where the DNA matches it firmly. Some rows have no size entry. The others give once, few or many, or a class for an expanded clone.

D gene	V gene	J gene	clone size	CDR3 DNA	CDR3 protein
NA	TRBV30	TRBJ1-5	NA	TGTGCCTGGAGTAGGAGCGATGGCGAACAGCCCCAGCATTTT	CAWSRSDGEQPQHF
TRBD2	TRBV4-2	TRBJ2-2	NA	TGTGCCAGCAGCCAAGATAAAGCGGGGGGGCCGAACACCGGGGAGCTGTTTTTT	CASSQDKAGGPNTGELFF
NA	TRBV4-3	TRBJ1-4	NA	TGCGCCAGCAGCCAAGTTGTGGGGCTGATAGGTGAAAAACTGTTTTTT	CASSQVVGLIGEKLFF
NA	TRBV2	TRBJ1-2	NA	TGTGCCAGCAGCCTAGATGGACCGAACTATGGCTACACCTTC	CASSLDGPNYGYTF
NA	TRBV7-2	TRBJ2-5	NA	TGTGCCAGCAGCCGAGCTGTGGGGGAGACCCAGTACTTC	CASSRAVGETQYF
NA	TRBV7-3	TRBJ2-5	few	TGTGCCAGCAGCTTCGGGTATTCTGAGACCCAGTACTTC	CASSFGYSETQYF
NA	TRBV4-2	TRBJ2-7	NA	TGTGCCAGCAGCCAAGTTAAGGCTACCTACGAGCAGTACTTC	CASSQVKATYEQYF
TRBD2	TRBV6-1	TRBJ2-5	NA	TGTGCCAGCAGTGTGGGGAGGGCAGAGACCCAGTACTTC	CASSVGRAETQYF
NA	TRBV30	TRBJ1-2	NA	TGTGCCTGGAGTGTACTAATAAACTATGGCTACACCTTC	CAWSVLINYGYTF
NA	TRBV29-1	TRBJ2-5	few	TGCAGCGTTGACGGGGGCCCCGCACGAGAGACCCAGTACTTC	CSVDGGPARETQYF
TRBD2	TRBV20-1	TRBJ2-7	NA	TGCAGTGCCTCCGGGACTAGTGTGCAGTACTTC	CSASGTSVQYF
NA	TRBV25-1	TRBJ1-2	few	TGTGCCAGCAGTGAAAGTGGTCGGGCCGAGGGCTACACCTTC	CASSESGRAEGYTF
NA	TRBV5-1	TRBJ2-7	NA	TGCGCCAGCAGCTTCCTTACTTCGGGCGAGCAGTACTTC	CASSFLTSGEQYF
TRBD2	TRBV29-1	TRBJ2-2	NA	TGCAGCGCCCGGGGACTAGCGGCGGACACCGGGGAGCTGTTTTTT	CSARGLAADTGELFF
NA	TRBV9	TRBJ2-3	NA	TGTGCCAGCAGCGTAGAGCCCTCTTTTCCAGATACGCAGTATTTT	CASSVEPSFPDTQYF
TRBD1	TRBV29-1	TRBJ2-1	NA	TGCAGCGTCAGACAGGGGACCTACAATGAGCAGTTCTTC	CSVRQGTYNEQFF
NA	TRBV29-1	TRBJ2-3	NA	TGCAGCGTTGAGGCTGCCCCACACACAGATACGCAGTATTTT	CSVEAAPHTDTQYF
NA	TRBV28	TRBJ1-3	NA	TGTGCCAGCAGTTTTAGGGCGACCGGAAACACCATATATTTT	CASSFRATGNTIYF
NA	TRBV23-1	TRBJ2-7	NA	TGCGCCAGCAGTCGGCTGAAGGGCTGCAGCTCCTACGAGCAGTACTTC	CASSRLKGCSSYEQYF
TRBD1	TRBV25-1	TRBJ1-2	NA	TGTGCCAGCAGTTGGGACAGAGGTGGCTACACCTTC	CASSWDRGGYTF
TRBD2	TRBV9	TRBJ2-3	NA	TGTGCCAGCAGCGTACGGACTAGCGGGATTCCAGATACGCAGTATTTT	CASSVRTSGIPDTQYF
TRBD1	TRBV6-5	TRBJ2-7	NA	TGTGCCAGCAGCCCCGGGGACAGACAGTACTTC	CASSPGDRQYF
NA	TRBV5-1	TRBJ2-5	NA	TGCGCCAGCAGCTTGGGCAGGGCAACATTCCAAGAGACCCAGTACTTC	CASSLGRATFQETQYF
TRBD1	TRBV5-4	TRBJ2-5	NA	TGTGCCAGCAGCTCTCAGGGGGCCTCGGGTGAGACCCAGTACTTC	CASSSQGASGETQYF
NA	TRBV30	TRBJ1-3	NA	TGTGCCTGGAGTCTAGGGAACACCATATATTTT	CAWSLGNTIYF
NA	TRBV2	TRBJ2-6	NA	TGTGCCAGCAGCCGGACCGGGCTCTCTGGGGCCAACGTCCTGACTTTC	CASSRTGLSGANVLTF
NA	TRBV29-1	TRBJ2-3	NA	TGCAGCGTTGATCTCGGGGGATCTAGCACAGATACGCAGTATTTT	CSVDLGGSSTDTQYF
NA	TRBV5-1	TRBJ2-5	few	TGCGCCAGCAGCTTAAGACAGCAAGAGACCCAGTACTTC	CASSLRQQETQYF
NA	TRBV29-1	TRBJ2-5	NA	TGCAGTGTCACACGGACCCAAGAGACCCAGTACTTC	CSVTRTQETQYF
TRBD1	TRBV29-1	TRBJ2-5	NA	TGCAGCGTTGACAGGGGGCGTCGAGAGACCCAGTACTTC	CSVDRGRRETQYF
NA	TRBV5-1	TRBJ2-5	NA	TGCGCCAGCAGGAGGGGCCAAGAGACCCAGTACTTC	CASRRGQETQYF
NA	TRBV29-1	TRBJ1-1	NA	TGCAGCGTTGACAGCCGGGAAGCTTTCTTT	CSVDSREAFF
NA	TRBV30	TRBJ1-1	NA	TGTGCCTGGGCCACCCGGCCGAACACTGAAGCTTTCTTT	CAWATRPNTEAFF
NA	TRBV15	TRBJ1-1	few	TGTGCCACCAGCCCTAACTTGAACAAAGCTTTCTTT	CATSPNLNKAFF
NA	TRBV30	TRBJ1-5	few	TGTGCCTGGGGCAGGAATCAGCCCCAGCATTTT	CAWGRNQPQHF
NA	TRBV29-1	TRBJ1-1	NA	TGCAGCGTTGGTGGCGTGGGGAACACTGAAGCTTTCTTT	CSVGGVGNTEAFF
NA	TRBV30	TRBJ2-3	few	TGTGCCTGGAGCATTTCAGATACGCAGTATTTT	CAWSISDTQYF
TRBD2	TRBV9	TRBJ2-1	NA	TGTGCCAGCAGCGTGACTAGCGGGAGCACTGAGCAGTTCTTC	CASSVTSGSTEQFF
NA	TRBV5-1	TRBJ2-7	NA	TGCGCCAGCAGCTTGACAGGAGGTTCTTTCTACGAGCAGTACTTC	CASSLTGGSFYEQYF
NA	TRBV30	TRBJ2-3	few	TGTGCCTGGAGTGTGGCAGGGCGGGCTACGCAGTATTTT	CAWSVAGRATQYF
NA	TRBV7-8	TRBJ1-2	many	TGTGCCAGCAGCCCCGCGGGGGGACCCAACTATGGCTACACCTTC	CASSPAGGPNYGYTF
TRBD2	TRBV29-1	TRBJ2-3	NA	TGCAGCGTTCTAGCGGGGATAACCTTACGTAGCACAGATACGCAGTATTTT	CSVLAGITLRSTDTQYF
NA	TRBV6-5	TRBJ1-2	NA	TGTGCCAGCAGTCCGGACAGTAACTATGGCTACACCTTC	CASSPDSNYGYTF
TRBD1	TRBV29-1	TRBJ2-5	once	TGCAGCGTTCGCAGGGGGCAAGAGACCCAGTACTTC	CSVRRGQETQYF
NA	TRBV29-1	TRBJ2-3	NA	TGCAGCGTTGTGGTCGGCGATACGCAGTATTTT	CSVVVGDTQYF
TRBD1	TRBV27	TRBJ2-2	NA	TGTGCCAGTAGACAGGGACCGCTGGGCGGGGAGCTGTTTTTT	CASRQGPLGGELFF